One sample yielded the 20 T cell receptor beta chains listed below, sequenced in a study of T cell repertoires in cytomegalovirus infection. TCRdb re-called the reads with MiXCR, one entry per CDR3 protein. Found here are about 740,000 distinct CDR3 sequences, 35% of them singletons; the top ten hold roughly 2.8%. Sequences were obtained from PBMCs. Receptors were obtained from a human donor in good health (CMV status not recorded). Some clones in this sample may be carry-over from other donors' samples.

This chain's CDR3 is CASSSIPPTSEAFF. The CDR3 DNA is TGTGCCAGCAGCTCGATTCCCCCGACAAGTGAAGCTTTCTTT. The genes are TRBV11-2 and TRBJ1-1; D unclear. Germline V gene lookup returns CDR1 SGHAT and CDR2 FQNNGV. Trimming left V 4 bases short and J 7 bases short, with 16 bases between. CDR3 size: 14 residues.

V gene TRBV28 combines with J gene TRBJ1-2; D is undetermined. Germline V gene lookup returns CDR1 MDHEN and CDR2 SYDVKM. The CDR3 length is 12 residues. V gave up 2 bases and J gave up 10 bases, with 11 bases separating them. The CDR3 spells CASSLGQVLYTF. The CDR3, as DNA: TGTGCCAGCAGTTTAGGTCAGGTCCTCTACACCTTC.

This clonotype occurred a few times. The chain joins TRBV25-1 to TRBJ2-3; D is unresolved. V dropped 2 bases and J dropped 4 bases, with 10 bases sitting between them. Looked up from germline, CDR1 is MGHDK and CDR2 is SYGVNS. This CDR3 comprises 14 residues. The CDR3 protein is CASSEVTGPDTQYF. CDR3 sequence (DNA): TGTGCCAGCAGTGAAGTGACCGGGCCAGATACGCAGTATTTT.

On this clonotype itself: At one boundary the junction diverges from the germline segment, which might be a read error. The chain joins TRBV27 to TRBJ1-5; TRBD1 is a possible D gene (6 bases). This CDR3 contains 17 residues. Germline V CDR1 and CDR2: MNHEY, SMNVEV (reference sequence). The CDR3 nucleotides read TGTGCCGGCAGCATTTCCGGGACATACTCTAACTATCAGCCCCAGCATTTT. Translating it yields CAGSISGTYSNYQPQHF.

The gene calls are TRBV12-3 or TRBV12-4 and TRBJ1-4, with D possibly matching TRBD1 (5 bases). V gave up 7 bases and J gave up 10 bases, with 19 bases separating them. The CDR3 runs 14 residues. The CDR3 loop reads CASTPSRPTGKLFF. The CDR3 nucleotides are TGTGCCAGCACCCCTAGTCGTCCAACAGGAAAACTGTTTTTT.

The V call is TRBV7-6, the J call TRBJ1-2, with a weak D call TRBD1 (6 bases). CDR3 length equals 15 residues. V dropped 5 bases and J dropped 0 bases, with 13 bases sitting between them. Germline assignment: CDR1 SGHVS and CDR2 FNYEAQ. Here the CDR3 reads CASSPRRGANYGYTF. CDR3 nucleotide sequence: TGTGCCAGCAGCCCCCGTAGGGGGGCTAACTATGGCTACACCTTC.

This clonotype was seen more than once but under ten times. V gene TRBV20-1 combines with J gene TRBJ1-4; a weak D match, TRBD1 (5 bases). There are 15 residues in the CDR3. The germline V and J ends were trimmed by 6 bases and 5 bases, with 19 bases remaining between them. The V gene's germline CDR1 is DFQATT and CDR2 SNEGSKA (reference sequence). The CDR3 loop reads CSAYQPTVRNEKLFF. CDR3 coding DNA: TGCAGTGCCTACCAGCCGACAGTTAGGAATGAAAAACTGTTTTTT.

This clonotype was seen a handful of times. The CDR3 end shows no conserved phenylalanine or tryptophan, and so a read error is likely. The DNA is left out, because the CDR3 cannot be placed on it with certainty; the CDR3 is given as TCRdb lists it. The gene calls are TRBV7-9 and TRBJ2-7; the table calls TRBD1, which could not be checked here. The CDR3 is 10 amino acids long, termini counted. The germline gives CDR1 SEHNR, CDR2 FQNEAQ (reference sequence). The CDR3 reads CASSQNSGTI.

This rearrangement joins TRBV5-1 to TRBJ2-3; 11 bases are a match to TRBD2. Germline loops: CDR1 SGHRS, CDR2 YFSETQ. The J segment lost 2 bases and the V segment lost 0 bases, leaving 5 bases of the junction unmatched. This CDR3 contains 17 residues. This CDR3 reads CASSLGLAGTYTDTQYF. In DNA, the CDR3 is TGCGCCAGCAGCTTGGGACTAGCGGGAACCTACACAGATACGCAGTATTTT. Variable domain in full (rest from reference TRBV5-1 and TRBJ2-3): KAGVTQTPRYLIKTRGQQVTLSCSPISGHRSVSWYQQTPGQGLQFLFEYFSETQRNKGNFPGRFSGRQFSNSRSEMNVSTLELGDSALYLCASSLGLAGTYTDTQYFGPGTRLTVL.

The chain links TRBV19 to TRBJ2-4; either TRBD1 or TRBD2 may supply D (5 bases each). Germline V gene data show CDR1 as LNHDA and CDR2 as SQIVND (reference sequence). The CDR3 is made up of 17 amino acids. V was pared by 3 bases and J by 0 bases, with 15 bases between. DNA for the CDR3: TGTGCCAGTAGTATCGATCAGAGGGGATTAGCCAAAAACATTCAGTACTTC. This translates into CASSIDQRGLAKNIQYF.

The sample holds a few counts of this clonotype. The chain links TRBV6-6 to TRBJ2-5; D call uncertain. Germline V lookup: CDR1 MNHNY, CDR2 SVGAGI (reference sequence). V was clipped by 7 bases and J by 4 bases, with 16 bases between them. This CDR3 spans 14 amino acids. CDR3 sequence: CASTRAGLVETQYF. In DNA form, the CDR3 reads TGTGCCAGCACTAGAGCCGGGCTAGTAGAGACCCAGTACTTC.

This chain links TRBV29-1 with TRBJ2-1; 11 bases match TRBD2. Germline CDR1 and CDR2: SQVTM and ANQGSEA. The CDR3 consists of 14 residues. With V trimmed by 1 base and J by 6 bases, 2 bases remained unmatched. The CDR3 nucleotides are TGCAGCGTTGAAGTAGCGGGAGGGAGCAATGAGCAGTTCTTC. It yields the protein CSVEVAGGSNEQFF.

This clonotype was seen a few times. CDR3 in amino acids: CASSPPQGLSNQPQHF. DNA for the CDR3: TGTGCCAGCTCACCACCCCAGGGGCTGAGCAATCAGCCCCAGCATTTT. The chain couples TRBV18 to TRBJ1-5; possibly TRBD1 for D (6 bases). This CDR3 region has 16 residues. V gave up 0 bases and J gave up 1 base, with 10 bases separating them. In germline, CDR1 is KGHSH, CDR2 LQKENI. The entire variable domain, with the rest obtained from reference TRBV18 and TRBJ1-5, is as follows: NAGVMQNPRHLVRRRGQEARLRCSPMKGHSHVYWYRQLPEEGLKFMVYLQKENIIDESGMPKERFSAEFPKEGPSILRIQQVVRGDSAAYFCASSPPQGLSNQPQHFGDGTRLSIL.

This clonotype was counted many times. This chain uses TRBV4-1 with TRBJ1-5; 9 nucleotides agree with TRBD1. Per the germline V gene, CDR1 is MGHRA and CDR2 is YSYEKL. The CDR3 is 15 amino acids. The trim removed 2 bases at V and 2 bases at J, leaving 1 base unmatched. The CDR3 region is CASSQRTGGNQPQHF. Here the CDR3 DNA reads TGCGCCAGCAGCCAACGGACAGGGGGCAATCAGCCCCAGCATTTT.

This clonotype has a handful of counts. This chain joins TRBV20-1 and TRBJ2-1; perhaps TRBD2 as D (6 bases). Germline V gene lookup returns CDR1 DFQATT and CDR2 SNEGSKA (reference sequence). Trimming removed 3 bases from V and 3 bases from J, with 18 bases in between. The CDR3 loop spans 16 amino acids. The CDR3 here is CSASPGSPGRYNEQFF. The CDR3 DNA sequence: TGCAGTGCTAGCCCCGGGAGTCCTGGTCGCTACAATGAGCAGTTCTTC.

V gene TRBV7-9 combines with J gene TRBJ2-7; D uncertain. Germline V lookup: CDR1 SEHNR, CDR2 FQNEAQ (reference sequence). V was cut by 4 bases and J by 9 bases, with 16 bases left in between. The CDR3 contains 13 residues. The CDR3 coding sequence is TGTGCCAGCAGCTCCGACCACAGCGCCGGGCAGTACTTC. Residues: CASSSDHSAGQYF.

The sample holds many counts of this clonotype. V and J are TRBV12-3 or TRBV12-4 and TRBJ2-7; possibly TRBD1 or TRBD2 for D (7 bases each). The CDR3 sequence is 12 residues long. The V and J ends lost 3 bases and 6 bases respectively, with 9 bases between them. Here the CDR3 DNA reads TGTGCCAGCAGTTTCAGGGGGGGCGAGCAGTACTTC. It translates to CASSFRGGEQYF.

The V gene is TRBV6-1, the J gene TRBJ1-5; D is uncertain. This CDR3 comprises 14 residues. Germline CDR1 and CDR2: MNHNS and SASEGT. Trimming took 6 bases from V and 0 from J, leaving 9 bases between them. In DNA, the CDR3 is TGTGCCAGCAGCCCCAGAGATAGCAATCAGCCCCAGCATTTT. This sequence encodes CASSPRDSNQPQHF.

In DNA form, the CDR3 reads TGTGCCAGCAGCCAAGATCTAGCGGGAGATTACAATGAGCAGTTCTTC. Translating it yields CASSQDLAGDYNEQFF. This chain links TRBV7-3 with TRBJ2-1, with 10 bases matching TRBD2. Germline lookup yields CDR1 SGHTA and CDR2 FQGTGA. The trim removed 5 bases at V and 4 bases at J, leaving 8 bases unmatched. CDR3 length: 16 residues. The whole variable domain, remainder taken from reference TRBV7-3 and TRBJ2-1, is GAGVSQTPSNKVTEKGKYVELRCDPISGHTALYWYRQSLGQGPEFLIYFQGTGAADDSGLPNDRFFAVRPEGSVSTLKIQRTERGDSAVYLCASSQDLAGDYNEQFFGPGTRLTVL.

This clonotype was counted ten times or more. The chain is built from TRBV28 and TRBJ2-5; D perhaps matches TRBD2 (5 bases). Trimming took off 3 bases at V and 2 bases at J, with 13 bases between the two ends. CDR3 length: 15 amino acids. Germline V gene data show CDR1 as MDHEN and CDR2 as SYDVKM. The chain's CDR3 is CASSLERAEQETQYF. The CDR3 nucleotides are TGTGCCAGCAGTTTGGAGAGGGCAGAACAAGAGACCCAGTACTTC.